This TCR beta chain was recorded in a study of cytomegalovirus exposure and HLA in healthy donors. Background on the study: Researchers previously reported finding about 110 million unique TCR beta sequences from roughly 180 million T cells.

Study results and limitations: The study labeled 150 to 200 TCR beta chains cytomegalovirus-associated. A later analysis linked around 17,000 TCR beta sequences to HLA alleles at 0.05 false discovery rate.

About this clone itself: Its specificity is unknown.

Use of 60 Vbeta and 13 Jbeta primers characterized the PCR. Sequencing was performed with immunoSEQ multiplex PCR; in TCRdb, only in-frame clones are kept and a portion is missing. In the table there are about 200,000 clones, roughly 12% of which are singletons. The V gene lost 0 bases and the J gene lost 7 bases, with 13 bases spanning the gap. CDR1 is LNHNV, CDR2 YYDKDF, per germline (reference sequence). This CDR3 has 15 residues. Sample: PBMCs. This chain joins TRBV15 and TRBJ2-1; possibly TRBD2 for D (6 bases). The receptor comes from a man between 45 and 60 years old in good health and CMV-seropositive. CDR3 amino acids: CATSRDRAGRNEQFF. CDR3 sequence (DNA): TGTGCCACCAGCAGAGATCGAGCAGGGAGGAATGAGCAGTTCTTC.